This T cell receptor (beta chain) was sequenced during a study of T cell changes during pregnancy in multiple sclerosis. The germline V gene has CDR1 DFQATT and CDR2 SNEGSKA (reference sequence). CDR3 size: 11 residues. V lost 5 bases and J lost 12, with 14 bases in between. Assay: immunoSEQ multiplex PCR; the TCRdb copy retains only in-frame clones and omits some. This table has about 40,000 clones, approximately 90% appearing once. This chain connects TRBV20-1 to TRBJ2-1; no firm D call. This sequence was found in a female donor with multiple sclerosis, enrolled in a pregnancy study. Sequencing used CD4+ T cells from peripheral blood mononuclear cells, obtained in the third trimester of pregnancy. CDR3 protein: CSAPAIGRQFF. Written as DNA, the CDR3 is TGCAGTGCTCCTGCCATCGGTAGGCAGTTCTTC.